This T cell receptor (beta chain) was retrieved from a study of blood T cells in healthy people across ages. Study outcomes and limitations: Possibly, changes in expanded clonotypes were confounded because donor CMV status was unknown.

The ends were cut back, 0 bases at V and 2 bases at J, with 7 bases in the middle. Per the germline V gene, CDR1 is SGDLS and CDR2 is YYNGEE. This CDR3 region has 14 residues. A remark on this clonotype: As yet, its antigen is unknown.

A second PCR, run for about 6 to 12 cycles, used a sample-barcoded 5' primer plus a J-beta primer mix. In TCRdb, the 5' RACE reads were re-called with MiXCR into one record per CDR3 protein. Of some 640,000 distinct CDR3 sequences listed, roughly 50% are singletons. The chain recombines TRBV9 with TRBJ2-3, with D perhaps matching TRBD2 (5 bases). The source material was blood. The source of this sequence is a woman aged 60-70 years in good health. CDR3 nucleotides: TGTGCCAGCAGCGTAGCGGGATACACAGATACGCAGTATTTT. Protein: CASSVAGYTDTQYF.